This T cell receptor beta chain was sequenced in a study of vaccination and CD4 T cells after COVID-19. Cultured CD4+ T cells had their DNA profiled by the Oncomine TCR Beta short-read assay. Cultures of CD4+ T cells served as the source for extracting genomic DNA. Each CDR3 protein is one row after TCRdb ran MiXCR on the PCR reads. In the table there are roughly 15,000 distinct CDR3 sequences, around 55% of which are singletons. Treatment here: roughly 10-day PBMC culture with coronavirus spike peptide pools or control peptides (ViraFEST assay). ViraFEST expanded antigen-specific T cells with peptide pools, then sequenced TCRs. PCR tests turned positive between March and December 2020, before US Alpha, Beta and Delta variants. Notes on this clonotype: Its matching antigen is unknown.

The CDR3 covers 19 residues. CDR1 KGHDR and CDR2 SFDVKD come from the germline V gene. Trimming at V came to 3 bases and at J to 0 bases, leaving 13 bases not matched to a gene. Points from the study as a whole: A nonsignificant rise from about 20 to 38 was seen in the median number of SARS-CoV-2-reactive clonotypes.

The specimen sequenced was CD4+ T cells from blood, cultured in vitro. This sequence joins TRBV24-1 and TRBJ2-3, with 8 bases fitting TRBD2. The sequence was obtained from a human donor who had recovered from COVID-19. This CDR3 is CATSDPVAAGATSTDTQYF. CDR3 nucleotides: TGTGCCACCAGTGATCCAGTCGCAGCGGGAGCCACTAGCACAGATACGCAGTATTTT.